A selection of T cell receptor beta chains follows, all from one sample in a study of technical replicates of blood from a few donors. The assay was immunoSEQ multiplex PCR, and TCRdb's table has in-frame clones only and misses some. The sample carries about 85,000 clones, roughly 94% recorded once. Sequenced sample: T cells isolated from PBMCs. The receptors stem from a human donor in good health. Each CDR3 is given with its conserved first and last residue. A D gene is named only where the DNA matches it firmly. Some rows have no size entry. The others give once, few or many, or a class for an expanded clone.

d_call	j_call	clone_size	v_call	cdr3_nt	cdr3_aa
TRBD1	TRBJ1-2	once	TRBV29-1	TGCAGCGTTCGACAGGGGCTTGACTATGGCTACACCTTC	CSVRQGLDYGYTF
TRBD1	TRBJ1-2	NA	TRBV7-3	TGTGCCAGCGGGGGACAGGGGTATGGCTACACCTTC	CASGGQGYGYTF
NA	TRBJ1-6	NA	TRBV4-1	TGCGCCAGCAGCCATTACAGGGATAGGTCCTATAATTCACCCCTCCACTTT	CASSHYRDRSYNSPLHF
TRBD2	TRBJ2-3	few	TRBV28	TGTGCCAGCAGTTTGACGGGAGGGGATACGCAGTATTTT	CASSLTGGDTQYF
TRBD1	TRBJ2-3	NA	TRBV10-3	TGTGCCATCAGGGAAACCGGGACAGCTTCTAGCACAGATACGCAGTATTTT	CAIRETGTASSTDTQYF
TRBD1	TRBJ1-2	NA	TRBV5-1	TGCGCCAGCAGGGTGGCAGGGGGTCTGGGCTACACCTTC	CASRVAGGLGYTF
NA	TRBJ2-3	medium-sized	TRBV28	TGTGCCAGCAGTTTAAGGCAGGAAGGGACACACACACACACAGATACGCAGTATTTT	CASSLRQEGTHTHTDTQYF
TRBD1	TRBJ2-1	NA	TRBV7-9	TGTGCCAGCAGCTTACCTGGGGGACAGGCCAAAGAGGGCAATGAGCAGTTCTTC	CASSLPGGQAKEGNEQFF
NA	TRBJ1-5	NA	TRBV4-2	TGTGCCAGCAGCTCTTCTTCGGGGGATTGGCCCCAGCATTTT	CASSSSSGDWPQHF
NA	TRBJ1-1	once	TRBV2	TGTGCCAGCAGTTTACAGGTAACTGAAGCTTTCTTT	CASSLQVTEAFF
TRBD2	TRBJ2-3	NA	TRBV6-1	TGTGCCAGCAGTGCCAAGACTAGCGGGCAGGCAGATACGCAGTATTTT	CASSAKTSGQADTQYF
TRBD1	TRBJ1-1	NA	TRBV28	TGTGCCAGCAGTTTGCAGGGGGACACTGAAGCTTTCTTT	CASSLQGDTEAFF
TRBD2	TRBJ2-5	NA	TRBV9	TGTGCCAGCAGCGGCCTAGCGGGAGGCTGGGAGACCCAGTACTTC	CASSGLAGGWETQYF
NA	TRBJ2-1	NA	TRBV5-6	TGTGCCAGCAGCTTTATCCTAGCGCAAAGAACTTTGCAGTTCTTC	CASSFILAQRTLQFF
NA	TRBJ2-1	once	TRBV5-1	TGCGCCAGCTGGAACAGAAACAATGAGCAGTTCTTC	CASWNRNNEQFF
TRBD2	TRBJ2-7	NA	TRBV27	TGTGCCAGCAGTTGGACTAGTCCGACCTACGAGCAGTACTTC	CASSWTSPTYEQYF
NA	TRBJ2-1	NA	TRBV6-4	TGTGCCAGCAGTGACAGGGGCAATGAGCAGTTCTTC	CASSDRGNEQFF
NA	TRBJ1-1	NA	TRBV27	TGTGCCAGCAGCGGACATCCAGGGACTTCGGGGGTGATCACTGAAGCTTTCTTT	CASSGHPGTSGVITEAFF
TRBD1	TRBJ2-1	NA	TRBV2	TGTGCCAGCAGTGATTACAGGGGGTTGAATGAGCAGTTCTTC	CASSDYRGLNEQFF
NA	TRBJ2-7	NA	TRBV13	TGTGCCAGCAGCTTAGTTCTCTACGAGCAGTACTTC	CASSLVLYEQYF
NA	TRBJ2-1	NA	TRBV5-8	TGTGCCAGCAGCTTGATCGCAGGGCTGTACAATGAGCAGTTCTTC	CASSLIAGLYNEQFF
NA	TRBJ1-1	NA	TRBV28	TGTGCCCTAGGGGCAGGCAGAAGGAACACTGAAGCTTTCTTT	CALGAGRRNTEAFF
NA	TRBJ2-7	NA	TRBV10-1	TGCGCCAGCAGGGGGCAGGGATACGAGCAGTACTTC	CASRGQGYEQYF
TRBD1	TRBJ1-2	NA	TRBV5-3	TGTGCCAGAAGCTTGGTCCAGGGGGGAAGCTATGGCTACACCTTC	CARSLVQGGSYGYTF
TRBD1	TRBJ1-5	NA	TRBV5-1	TGCGCCAGCAGCCCGCTTGGGACAGGGTCACAGCCCCAGCATTTT	CASSPLGTGSQPQHF
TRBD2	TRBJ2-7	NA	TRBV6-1	TGTGCCAGCACTTCTAGCGGGGGGATTTACGAGCAGTACTTC	CASTSSGGIYEQYF
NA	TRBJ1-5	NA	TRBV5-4	TGTGCCAGCAGCTTAGGAGATCAGCCCCAGCATTTT	CASSLGDQPQHF
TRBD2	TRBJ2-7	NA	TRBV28	TGTGCCAGCAGTTTATTTTGGCTAGCGGGCTCCTACGAGCAGTACTTC	CASSLFWLAGSYEQYF
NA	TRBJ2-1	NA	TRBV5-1	TGCGCCAGCAGCCCCCTGGGGGGCGGGGGAGGCTATTACAATGAGCAGTTCTTC	CASSPLGGGGGYYNEQFF
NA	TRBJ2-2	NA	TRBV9	TGTGCCAGCAGCGTAGCAACAGGAGATACCGGGGAGCTGTTTTTT	CASSVATGDTGELFF
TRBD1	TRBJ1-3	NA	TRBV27	TGTGCCAGCAGACCGGGACAGTTCTCTGGAAACACCATATATTTT	CASRPGQFSGNTIYF
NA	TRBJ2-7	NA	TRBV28	TGTGCCAGCAGTATTAGGAGGTACGAGCAGTACTTC	CASSIRRYEQYF
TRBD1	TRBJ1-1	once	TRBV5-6	TGTGCCAGCACCTCCTTTGGACAGGGGGCGCGGAACACTGAAGCTTTCTTT	CASTSFGQGARNTEAFF
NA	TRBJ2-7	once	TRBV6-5	TGTGCCAGCAGTTACTCGTTCAGAAACTACGAGCAGTACTTC	CASSYSFRNYEQYF
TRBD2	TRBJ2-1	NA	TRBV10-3	TGTGCCATCAGTGGCCCCCGGACTAGCCTCCACAATGAGCAGTTCTTC	CAISGPRTSLHNEQFF
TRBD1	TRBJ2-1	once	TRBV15	TGTGCCACCAGCAGAGGGGGATTAACAGGGGGCATGGATGAGCAGTTCTTC	CATSRGGLTGGMDEQFF
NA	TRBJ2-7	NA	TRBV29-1	TGCGGGGTTGAGGAGGGCGAGCAGTACTTC	CGVEEGEQYF
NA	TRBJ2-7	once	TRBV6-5	TGTGCCAGCAGTTATACGCCGGGGGTCCACGAGCAGTACTTC	CASSYTPGVHEQYF
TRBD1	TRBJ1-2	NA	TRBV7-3	TGTGCCAGCAGCTTTATGCCCGTATCGACAGGGTTGGGCTACACCTTC	CASSFMPVSTGLGYTF
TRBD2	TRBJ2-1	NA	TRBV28	TGTGCCAGCAGTTTATATCGGGACTACTTATACAATGAGCAGTTCTTC	CASSLYRDYLYNEQFF
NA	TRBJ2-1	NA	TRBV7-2	TGTGCCAGCAGCTTAGGTGAATTTGGCAGGGAATACAATGAGCAGTTCTTC	CASSLGEFGREYNEQFF
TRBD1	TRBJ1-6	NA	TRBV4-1	TGCGCCAGCAGCCAAGACTGGACAGGGCCCTTAGGGTCACCCCTCCACTTT	CASSQDWTGPLGSPLHF
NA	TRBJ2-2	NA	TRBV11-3	TGTGCCAGCAGAACTAGGTCCACCGGGGAGCTGTTTTTT	CASRTRSTGELFF
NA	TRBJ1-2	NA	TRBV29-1	TGCAGCGTTGACCCCCTCGGACAGCTCTATGGCTACACCTTC	CSVDPLGQLYGYTF
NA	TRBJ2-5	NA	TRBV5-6	TGTGCCAGCAGTGGGGCCGGGTTCCAAGAGACCCAGTACTTC	CASSGAGFQETQYF